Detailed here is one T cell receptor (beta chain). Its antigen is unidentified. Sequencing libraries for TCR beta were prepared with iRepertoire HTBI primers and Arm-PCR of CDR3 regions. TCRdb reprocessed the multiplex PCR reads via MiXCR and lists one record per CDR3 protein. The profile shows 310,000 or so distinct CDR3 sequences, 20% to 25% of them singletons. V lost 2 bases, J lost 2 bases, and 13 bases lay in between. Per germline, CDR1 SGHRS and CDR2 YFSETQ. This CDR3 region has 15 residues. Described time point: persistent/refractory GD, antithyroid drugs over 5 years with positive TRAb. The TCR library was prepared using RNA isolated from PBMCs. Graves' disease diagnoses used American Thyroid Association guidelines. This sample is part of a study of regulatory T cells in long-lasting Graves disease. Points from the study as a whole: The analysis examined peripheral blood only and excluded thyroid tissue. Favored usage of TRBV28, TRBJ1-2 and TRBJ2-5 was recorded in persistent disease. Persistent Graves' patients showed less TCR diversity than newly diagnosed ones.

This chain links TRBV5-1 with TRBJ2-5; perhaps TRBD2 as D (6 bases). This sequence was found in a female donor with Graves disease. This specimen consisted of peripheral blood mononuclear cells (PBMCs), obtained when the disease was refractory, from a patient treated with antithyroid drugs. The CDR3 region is CASSFGGSGQETQYF. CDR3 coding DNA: TGCGCCAGCAGCTTCGGGGGATCAGGGCAAGAGACCCAGTACTTC.